This T cell receptor (beta chain) comes out of a study of T-cell reconstitution after alpha-beta-depleted transplantation in children. This clonotype was seen many times. CDR1 is LGHDT, CDR2 YNNKEL, per germline (reference sequence). Germline trimming cut 0 bases from V and 7 bases from J; bases unmatched to any gene: 16. The CDR3 spans 18 residues. Construction of the TCRbeta library involved unique molecular identifiers. Each CDR3 protein is one row after TCRdb ran MiXCR on the PCR reads. In the table there are roughly 200,000 distinct CDR3 sequences, 6% to 7% of which are singletons. The sequencing here drew on PBMCs from the stem cell graft donor, taken from the stem cell graft. This TCR was recovered from a human donor who donated a stem cell graft to a child with Wiskott-Aldrich syndrome. This chain links TRBV3-1 with TRBJ1-2, with 8 bases identical to TRBD1. In DNA form, the CDR3 reads TGTGCCAGCAGCCAAGATCTCCGAGGACAGGGATATCATGGTGGCTACACCTTC. Its protein product is CASSQDLRGQGYHGGYTF.